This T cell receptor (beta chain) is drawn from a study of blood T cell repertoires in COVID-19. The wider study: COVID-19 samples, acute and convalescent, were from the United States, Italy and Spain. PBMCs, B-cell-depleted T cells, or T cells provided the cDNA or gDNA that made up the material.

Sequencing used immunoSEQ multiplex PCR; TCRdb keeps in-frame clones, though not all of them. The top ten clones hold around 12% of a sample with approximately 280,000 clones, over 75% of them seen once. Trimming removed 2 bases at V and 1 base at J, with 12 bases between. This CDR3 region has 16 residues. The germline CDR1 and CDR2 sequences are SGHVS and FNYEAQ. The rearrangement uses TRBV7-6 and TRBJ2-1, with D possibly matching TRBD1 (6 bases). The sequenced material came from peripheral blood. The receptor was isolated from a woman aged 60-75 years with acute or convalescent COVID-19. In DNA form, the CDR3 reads TGTGCCAGCAGCTTAATTACAGGGTTATCCTACAATGAGCAGTTCTTC. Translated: CASSLITGLSYNEQFF.